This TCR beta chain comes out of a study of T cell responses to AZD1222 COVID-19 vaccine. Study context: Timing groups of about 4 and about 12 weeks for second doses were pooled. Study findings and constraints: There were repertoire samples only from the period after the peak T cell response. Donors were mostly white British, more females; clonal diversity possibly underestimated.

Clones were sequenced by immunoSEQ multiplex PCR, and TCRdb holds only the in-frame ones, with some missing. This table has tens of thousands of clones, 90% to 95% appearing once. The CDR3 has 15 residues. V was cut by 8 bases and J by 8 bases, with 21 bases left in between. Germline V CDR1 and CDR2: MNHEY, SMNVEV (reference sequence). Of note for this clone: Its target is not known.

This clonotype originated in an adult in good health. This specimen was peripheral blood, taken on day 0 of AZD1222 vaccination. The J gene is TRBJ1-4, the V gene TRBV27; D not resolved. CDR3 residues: CASVNGRLGEEKLFF. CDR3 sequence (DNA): TGTGCCAGCGTTAATGGCCGTCTCGGGGAGGAAAAACTGTTTTTT.